A selection of T cell receptor beta chains follows, all from one sample in a study of siplizumab effects on memory and regulatory T cells. TCRdb's table, derived via immunoSEQ multiplex PCR, lists solely in-frame clones and lacks some. The table has 57,000 or so clones, 80% to 95% seen once. The source material was CD8+ T cells sorted from blood. These receptors all stem from a human donor in good health. Both conserved end residues are part of each CDR3. Fields, in order: D gene, J gene, V gene, clone size, CDR3 DNA, CDR3 protein. D genes are given only for firm matches. Where a row states a size, it is once, few, many or the class of an expanded clone; other rows omit it.

d_call: .; j_call: TRBJ2-1; v_call: TRBV4-3; clone_size: .; cdr3_nt: TGCGCCAGCAGCCGATCGACCGTATACAATGAGCAGTTCTTC; cdr3_aa: CASSRSTVYNEQFF
d_call: .; j_call: TRBJ2-7; v_call: TRBV4-1; clone_size: .; cdr3_nt: TGCGCCAGCAGCGGAAGGGTAGGCTACGAGCAGTACTTC; cdr3_aa: CASSGRVGYEQYF
d_call: TRBD2; j_call: TRBJ2-7; v_call: TRBV7-9; clone_size: few; cdr3_nt: TGTGCCAGCAGCTTATCGGCTAGCGGGATCTACGAGCAGTACTTC; cdr3_aa: CASSLSASGIYEQYF
d_call: TRBD1; j_call: TRBJ2-7; v_call: TRBV6-1; clone_size: .; cdr3_nt: TGTGCCAGCATTCCGGGACAGGGGTTCCCCTACGAGCAGTACTTC; cdr3_aa: CASIPGQGFPYEQYF
d_call: TRBD1; j_call: TRBJ1-2; v_call: TRBV28; clone_size: .; cdr3_nt: TGTGCCAGCAGATGGACAGGGGGCGCCTATGGCTACACCTTC; cdr3_aa: CASRWTGGAYGYTF
d_call: .; j_call: TRBJ2-7; v_call: TRBV5-4; clone_size: .; cdr3_nt: TGTGCCAGCAGCAGGGAAGGGGCCTCAGAGCAGTACTTC; cdr3_aa: CASSREGASEQYF
d_call: TRBD1; j_call: TRBJ1-1; v_call: TRBV28; clone_size: .; cdr3_nt: TGTGCCAGCAGTCGGACAGGGGGCATGAACACTGAAGCTTTCTTT; cdr3_aa: CASSRTGGMNTEAFF
d_call: .; j_call: TRBJ2-1; v_call: TRBV2; clone_size: .; cdr3_nt: TGTGCCATCTACAGTAGGAGGGGTGAGCAGTTCTTC; cdr3_aa: CAIYSRRGEQFF
d_call: .; j_call: TRBJ2-7; v_call: TRBV29-1; clone_size: once; cdr3_nt: TGCAGCTACGACGACTCCTACGAGCAGTACTTC; cdr3_aa: CSYDDSYEQYF
d_call: .; j_call: TRBJ2-3; v_call: TRBV19; clone_size: .; cdr3_nt: TGTGCCAGTAGTATAGATGCGGGGACCCTAAGGGATACGCAGTATTTT; cdr3_aa: CASSIDAGTLRDTQYF
d_call: .; j_call: TRBJ2-1; v_call: TRBV7-3; clone_size: .; cdr3_nt: TGTGCCAGCAGCTTATCGGCAGACTACAGAAGCTCCTACAATGAGCAGTTCTTC; cdr3_aa: CASSLSADYRSSYNEQFF
d_call: .; j_call: TRBJ1-1; v_call: TRBV5-6; clone_size: .; cdr3_nt: TGTGCCAGCAGCTTTAGGGGAGGCACTGAAGCTTTCTTT; cdr3_aa: CASSFRGGTEAFF
d_call: TRBD1; j_call: TRBJ1-5; v_call: TRBV28; clone_size: .; cdr3_nt: TGTGCCAGCAGTTTCCCCGAGGGGGCCCTTAGCAATCAGCCCCAGCATTTT; cdr3_aa: CASSFPEGALSNQPQHF
d_call: TRBD2; j_call: TRBJ2-7; v_call: TRBV4-2; clone_size: .; cdr3_nt: TGTGCCAGCAGCCGCTCCGGGACTAGTGCGGGCGAGCAGTACTTC; cdr3_aa: CASSRSGTSAGEQYF
d_call: TRBD1; j_call: TRBJ2-1; v_call: TRBV29-1; clone_size: .; cdr3_nt: TGCAGCGTTGGTTTGGGACAGGGGGCTTATGAGCAGTTCTTC; cdr3_aa: CSVGLGQGAYEQFF
d_call: TRBD1; j_call: TRBJ1-2; v_call: TRBV27; clone_size: .; cdr3_nt: TGTGCCAGCACCTCACAGGGGGCCGAGTATGGCTACACCTTC; cdr3_aa: CASTSQGAEYGYTF